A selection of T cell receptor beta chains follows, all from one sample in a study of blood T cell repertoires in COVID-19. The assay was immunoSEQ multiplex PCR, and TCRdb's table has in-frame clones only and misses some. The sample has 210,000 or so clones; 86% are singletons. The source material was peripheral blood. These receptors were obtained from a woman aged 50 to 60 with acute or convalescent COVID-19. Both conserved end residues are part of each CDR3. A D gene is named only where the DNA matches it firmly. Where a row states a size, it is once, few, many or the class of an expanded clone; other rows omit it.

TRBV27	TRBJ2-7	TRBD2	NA	CASSPQRERSYEQYF	TGTGCCAGCAGTCCCCAGCGGGAGCGTTCCTACGAGCAGTACTTC
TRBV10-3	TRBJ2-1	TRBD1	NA	CAISESGTGVPNEQFF	TGTGCCATCAGTGAGTCCGGGACAGGGGTTCCCAATGAGCAGTTCTTC
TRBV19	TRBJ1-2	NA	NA	CASKVPGWDYGYTF	TGTGCCAGTAAAGTCCCAGGGTGGGACTATGGCTACACCTTC
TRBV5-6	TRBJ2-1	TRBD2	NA	CASSLYGGLEKFF	TGTGCCAGCAGCTTGTACGGAGGACTAGAAAAGTTCTTC
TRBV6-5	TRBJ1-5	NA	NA	CASRGGTTAGPQHF	TGTGCCAGCAGGGGGGGGACAACGGCCGGGCCCCAGCATTTT
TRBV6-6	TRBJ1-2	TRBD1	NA	CASSTIGTGKNTF	TGTGCCAGCAGTACAATAGGGACAGGGAAGAACACCTTC
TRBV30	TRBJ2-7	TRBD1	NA	CAWSHQGAAYEQYF	TGTGCCTGGAGCCACCAGGGGGCGGCCTACGAGCAGTACTTC
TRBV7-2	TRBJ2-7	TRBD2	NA	CASSLAHGGGAPYEQYF	TGTGCCAGCAGCTTAGCGCATGGCGGGGGGGCTCCCTACGAGCAGTACTTC
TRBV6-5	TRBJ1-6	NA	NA	CATTNPLLYNSPLHF	TGTGCCACCACCAACCCTCTACTCTATAATTCACCCCTCCACTTT
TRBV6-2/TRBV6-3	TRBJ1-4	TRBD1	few	CASGSGTGGTKLFF	TGTGCCAGCGGTTCCGGGACAGGGGGCACAAAACTGTTTTTT
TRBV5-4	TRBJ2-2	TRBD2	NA	CASRNGLAGGNTGELFF	TGTGCCAGCAGAAATGGACTAGCGGGAGGGAACACCGGGGAGCTGTTTTTT
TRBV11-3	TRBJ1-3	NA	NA	CASSLADIVSGNTIYF	TGTGCCAGCAGCTTAGCCGACATAGTCTCTGGAAACACCATATATTTT
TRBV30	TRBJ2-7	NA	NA	CAWGHVREEQYF	TGTGCCTGGGGCCATGTCAGGGAAGAGCAGTACTTC
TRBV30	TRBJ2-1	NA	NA	CAWSVGNEQFF	TGTGCCTGGAGTGTCGGCAATGAGCAGTTCTTC
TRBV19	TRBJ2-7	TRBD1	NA	CASDRVVSSYEQYF	TGTGCCAGCGACAGGGTAGTATCCTCCTACGAGCAGTACTTC
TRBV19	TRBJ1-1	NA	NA	CASSLMRVGNTEAFF	TGTGCCAGTAGTCTTATGCGGGTGGGGAACACTGAAGCTTTCTTT
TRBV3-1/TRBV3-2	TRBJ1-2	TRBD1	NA	CASSPDREDGYTF	TGTGCCAGCAGCCCGGACAGGGAAGATGGCTACACCTTC
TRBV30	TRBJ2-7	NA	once	CAWSVGGGDPYEQYF	TGTGCCTGGAGTGTAGGCGGCGGGGACCCCTACGAGCAGTACTTC
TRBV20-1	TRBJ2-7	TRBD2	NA	CSASFSGGAYEQYF	TGCAGTGCTAGTTTTTCGGGGGGAGCCTACGAGCAGTACTTC
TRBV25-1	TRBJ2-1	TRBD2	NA	CASSESRPGGNEQFF	TGTGCCAGCAGTGAATCCCGCCCGGGGGGCAATGAGCAGTTCTTC
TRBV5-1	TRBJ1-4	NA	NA	CASSLMGTFNEKLFF	TGCGCCAGCAGCTTGATGGGCACATTTAATGAAAAACTGTTTTTT
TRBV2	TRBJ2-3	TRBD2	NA	CASSRVISGGPDTQYF	TGTGCCAGCAGTCGGGTGATTAGCGGGGGGCCAGATACGCAGTATTTT
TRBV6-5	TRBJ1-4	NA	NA	CASSYGAGNEKLFF	TGTGCCAGCAGTTACGGGGCAGGGAATGAAAAACTGTTTTTT
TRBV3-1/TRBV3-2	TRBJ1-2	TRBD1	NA	CASSSDRDYGYTF	TGTGCCAGCAGCTCAGACAGGGACTATGGCTACACCTTC
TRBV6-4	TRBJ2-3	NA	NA	CASSDSFASTDTQYF	TGTGCCAGCAGTGACTCGTTTGCGAGCACAGATACGCAGTATTTT
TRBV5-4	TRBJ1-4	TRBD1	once	CASSDRVLEKLFF	TGTGCCAGCAGCGACAGGGTTTTGGAAAAACTGTTTTTT
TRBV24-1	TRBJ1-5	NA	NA	CATSPGEGQPQHF	TGTGCCACCAGTCCAGGGGAGGGTCAGCCCCAGCATTTT
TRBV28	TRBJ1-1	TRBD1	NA	CASSFGDRDTEAFF	TGTGCCAGCAGTTTTGGAGACAGGGACACTGAAGCTTTCTTT
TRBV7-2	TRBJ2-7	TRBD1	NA	CASSSGRGYEQYF	TGTGCCAGCAGCTCAGGCAGGGGGTACGAGCAGTACTTC
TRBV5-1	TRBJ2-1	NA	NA	CASSLSLLVGSYNEQFF	TGCGCCAGCAGCTTGTCCCTACTAGTGGGTTCCTACAATGAGCAGTTCTTC
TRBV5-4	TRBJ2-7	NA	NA	CASSLRVEGYEQYF	TGTGCCAGCAGCTTGCGAGTGGAGGGCTACGAGCAGTACTTC
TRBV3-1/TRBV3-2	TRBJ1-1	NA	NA	CASSQDFAAGRTEAFF	TGTGCCAGCAGCCAAGATTTCGCGGCAGGGCGCACTGAAGCTTTCTTT
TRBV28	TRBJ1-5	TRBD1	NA	CASTDNRGDQPQHF	TGTGCCAGCACCGACAACAGGGGGGATCAGCCCCAGCATTTT
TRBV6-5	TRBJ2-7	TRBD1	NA	CASVGTGQTYEQYF	TGTGCCAGCGTCGGGACAGGCCAAACCTACGAGCAGTACTTC
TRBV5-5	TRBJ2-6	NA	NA	CASSLQGANVLTF	TGTGCCAGCAGCTTACAGGGGGCCAACGTCCTGACTTTC
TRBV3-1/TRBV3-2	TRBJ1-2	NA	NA	CASSQERGYGYTF	TGTGCCAGCAGCCAAGAGCGCGGGTATGGCTACACCTTC
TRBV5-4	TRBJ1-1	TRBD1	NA	CASSKNRGNTEAFF	TGTGCCAGCAGCAAAAACAGGGGAAACACTGAAGCTTTCTTT
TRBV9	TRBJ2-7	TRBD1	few	CASASGQGREQYF	TGTGCCAGTGCTTCGGGACAGGGGAGGGAGCAGTACTTC
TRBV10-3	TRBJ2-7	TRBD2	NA	CAISEPGRGDDEQYF	TGTGCCATCAGTGAGCCTGGACGGGGGGATGACGAGCAGTACTTC
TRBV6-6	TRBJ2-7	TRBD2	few	CASTRAGGDYEQYF	TGTGCCAGCACCCGAGCGGGAGGAGACTACGAGCAGTACTTC
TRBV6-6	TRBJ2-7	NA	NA	CASSSIQGSYEQYF	TGTGCCAGCAGTTCCATTCAGGGGTCCTACGAGCAGTACTTC
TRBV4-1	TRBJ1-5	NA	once	CASSQGSLSGFLAGQPQHF	TGCGCCAGCAGCCAAGGATCCCTCTCGGGGTTTTTGGCAGGTCAGCCCCAGCATTTT
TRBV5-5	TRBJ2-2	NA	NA	CASSFELNTGELFF	TGTGCCAGCAGCTTTGAACTGAACACCGGGGAGCTGTTTTTT
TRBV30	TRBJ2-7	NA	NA	CAWSRGSPSYEQYF	TGTGCCTGGAGTAGAGGGTCCCCCTCCTACGAGCAGTACTTC
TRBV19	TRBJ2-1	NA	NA	CASSHRDSYNEQFF	TGTGCCAGTAGTCACCGGGACTCCTACAATGAGCAGTTCTTC
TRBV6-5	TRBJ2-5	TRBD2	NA	CASSRTSGRVETQYF	TGTGCCAGCAGTCGGACTAGCGGGCGGGTCGAGACCCAGTACTTC
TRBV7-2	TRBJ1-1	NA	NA	CASSLGIGGGTEAFF	TGTGCCAGCAGCTTAGGGATTGGGGGAGGTACTGAAGCTTTCTTT
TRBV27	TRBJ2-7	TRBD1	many	CASSRPSTGTYEQYF	TGTGCCAGCAGTCGGCCATCGACAGGGACCTACGAGCAGTACTTC
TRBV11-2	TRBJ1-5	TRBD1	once	CASSLGRGQGGSQPQHF	TGTGCCAGCAGCTTGGGCCGCGGACAGGGAGGGAGTCAGCCCCAGCATTTT
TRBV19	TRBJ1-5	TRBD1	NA	CASSKDRGVQPQHF	TGTGCCAGTAGTAAGGACAGGGGTGTTCAGCCCCAGCATTTT
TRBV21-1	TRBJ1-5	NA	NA	CASSKDRHPNQPQHF	TGTGCCAGCAGCAAAGATAGACACCCCAATCAGCCCCAGCATTTT
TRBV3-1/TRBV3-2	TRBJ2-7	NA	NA	CASSQRGIEQYF	TGTGCCAGCAGCCAACGCGGCATCGAGCAGTACTTC
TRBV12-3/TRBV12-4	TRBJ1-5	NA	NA	CASSNRVFQPQHF	TGTGCCAGCAGTAACAGGGTTTTTCAGCCCCAGCATTTT
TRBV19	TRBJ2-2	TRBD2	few	CASSMSSGNTGELFF	TGTGCCAGTAGTATGTCTAGCGGTAACACCGGGGAGCTGTTTTTT